The T cell receptor (beta chain) under discussion was sequenced for a study of regulatory T cells in long-lasting Graves disease. Findings of the study overall: Those with persistent disease had in common more public clonotypes (2,741) than new patients (about 970).

In its sample, this clonotype was seen many times. Its antigen is not known. Relying on iRepertoire HTBI primers and Arm-PCR of CDR3 regions, the team built TCR beta libraries. TCRdb processed the multiplex PCR reads anew with MiXCR; each CDR3 protein has one entry. Of 560,000 or so distinct CDR3 sequences in the sample, about 16% are singletons; the top ten hold about 12%. Time point given: newly diagnosed GD, antithyroid drugs for less than 3 months. PBMC RNA was the source of the TCR library. Germline V gives CDR1 MNHEY, CDR2 SMNVEV (reference sequence). Trimming took off 3 bases at V and 6 bases at J, with 13 bases between the two ends. This CDR3 has 14 residues. This sample also appeared in a second study, on T cells in Graves' hyperthyroidism and ophthalmopathy.

The material sequenced was peripheral blood mononuclear cells (PBMCs), taken at new diagnosis, from a patient treated with antithyroid drugs. This TCR derives from a man younger than 30 with Graves disease. The rearrangement uses TRBV27 and TRBJ2-3; D gene unclear. DNA of the CDR3: TGTGCCAGCAGTTTGATTACTGCCGTGGATACGCAGTATTTT. Protein sequence: CASSLITAVDTQYF.